What follows is one TCR beta chain and its context. The target antigen is unknown. The CDR3 contains 14 residues. Deletions cut 5 bases from V and 4 bases from J, with 14 bases between. Germline CDR1 SGHTA, CDR2 FQGNSA. Sequencing was performed with immunoSEQ multiplex PCR; in TCRdb, only in-frame clones are kept and a portion is missing. The sample comprises approximately 120,000 clones, around 89% of which are singletons, and 8.5% to 14% rests with the top ten. The data derive from a study of T cell responses to AZD1222 COVID-19 vaccine. Study-wide results and caveats: Spike-specific TCR breadth and depth were elevated following two AZD1222 doses. At baseline, just five to seven AZD1222 recipients tested seropositive. The span of vaccine-associated CD4 TCRs extended across spike, with dominance at 160-218 and 743-854.

The chain recombines TRBV7-2 with TRBJ1-2; TRBD1 is a possible D gene (6 bases). Source: peripheral blood, taken on day 0 of MenACWY control vaccination. This receptor was taken from an adult in good health. CDR3 nucleotides: TGTGCCAGCAGCACCCAGGGGCAGGGCTATGGCTACACCTTC. Its protein product is CASSTQGQGYGYTF.